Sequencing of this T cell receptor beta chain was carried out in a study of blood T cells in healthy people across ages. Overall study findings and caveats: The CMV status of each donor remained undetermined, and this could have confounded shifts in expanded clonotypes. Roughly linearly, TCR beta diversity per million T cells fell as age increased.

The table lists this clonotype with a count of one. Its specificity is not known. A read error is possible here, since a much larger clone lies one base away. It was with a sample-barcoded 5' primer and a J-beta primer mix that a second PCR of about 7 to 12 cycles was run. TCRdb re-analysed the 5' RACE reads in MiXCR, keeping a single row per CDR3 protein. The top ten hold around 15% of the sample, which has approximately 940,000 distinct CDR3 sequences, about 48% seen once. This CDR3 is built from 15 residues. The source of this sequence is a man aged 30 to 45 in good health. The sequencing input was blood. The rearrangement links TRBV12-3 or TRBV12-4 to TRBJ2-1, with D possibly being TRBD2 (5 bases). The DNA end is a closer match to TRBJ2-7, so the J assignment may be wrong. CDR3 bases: TGTGCCAGCAGTTTCGGCGCTAGCTCCTACAATGAGCAGTACTTC. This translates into CASSFGASSYNEQYF.